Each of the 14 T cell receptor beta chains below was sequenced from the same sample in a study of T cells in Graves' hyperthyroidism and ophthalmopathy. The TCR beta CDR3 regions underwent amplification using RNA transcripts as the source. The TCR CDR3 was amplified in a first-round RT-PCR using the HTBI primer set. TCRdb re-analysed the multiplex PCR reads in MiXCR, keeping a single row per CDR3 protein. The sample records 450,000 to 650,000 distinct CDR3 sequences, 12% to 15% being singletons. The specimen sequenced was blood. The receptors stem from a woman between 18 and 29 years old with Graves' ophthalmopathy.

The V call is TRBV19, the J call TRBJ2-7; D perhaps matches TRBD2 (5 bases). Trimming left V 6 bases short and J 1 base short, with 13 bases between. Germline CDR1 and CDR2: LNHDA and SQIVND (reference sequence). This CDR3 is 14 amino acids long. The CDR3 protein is CASSSDGVSYEQYF. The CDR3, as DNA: TGTGCCAGTAGCAGCGACGGGGTTTCCTACGAGCAGTACTTC. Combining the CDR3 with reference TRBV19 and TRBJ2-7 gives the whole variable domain DGGITQSPKYLFRKEGQNVTLSCEQNLNHDAMYWYRQDPGQGLRLIYYSQIVNDFQKGDIAEGYSVSREKKESFPLTVTSAQKNPTAFYLCASSSDGVSYEQYFGPGTRLTVT.

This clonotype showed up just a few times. CDR3 sequence reads: CSAIRDRSFRSPLHF. The CDR3 nucleotides are TGCAGTGCGATCCGGGACAGGTCTTTCCGATCACCCCTCCACTTT. The chain links TRBV20-1 to TRBJ1-6, with TRBD1 matching over 8 bases. The V gene's germline CDR1 is DFQATT and CDR2 SNEGSKA (reference sequence). The CDR3 sequence is 15 residues long. The V and J ends lost 6 bases and 10 bases, in that order; junction bases with no gene match: 14.

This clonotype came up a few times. CDR3 nucleotides: TGCAGTGCTCGATACATAATCCGTGGAGAAAAACTGTTTTTT. It translates to CSARYIIRGEKLFF. This sequence joins TRBV20-1 and TRBJ1-4, with D hard to call. The CDR3 covers 14 residues. Germline assignment: CDR1 DFQATT and CDR2 SNEGSKA (reference sequence). V was shortened by 5 bases and J by 8 bases, with 18 bases between the two germline ends.

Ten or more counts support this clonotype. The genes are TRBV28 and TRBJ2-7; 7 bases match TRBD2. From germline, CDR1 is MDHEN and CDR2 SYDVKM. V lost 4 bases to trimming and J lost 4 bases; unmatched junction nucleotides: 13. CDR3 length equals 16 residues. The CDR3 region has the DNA TGTGCCAGCAGTTCATCCGGGAGGCGGGGCTCTTACGAGCAGTACTTC. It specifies CASSSSGRRGSYEQYF.

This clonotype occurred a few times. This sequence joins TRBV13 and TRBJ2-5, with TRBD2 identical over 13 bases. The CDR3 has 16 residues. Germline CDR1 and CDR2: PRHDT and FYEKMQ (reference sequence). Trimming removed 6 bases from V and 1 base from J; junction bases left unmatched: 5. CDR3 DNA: TGTGCCAGCAGTTCCCGGACTAGCGGGAGCCAAGAGACCCAGTACTTC. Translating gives CASSSRTSGSQETQYF.

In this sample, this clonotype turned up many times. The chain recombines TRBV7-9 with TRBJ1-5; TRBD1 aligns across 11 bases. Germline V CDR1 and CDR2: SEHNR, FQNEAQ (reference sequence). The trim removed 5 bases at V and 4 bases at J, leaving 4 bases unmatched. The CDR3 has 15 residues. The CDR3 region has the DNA TGTGCCAGCAGCGCGGACAGGGGGCCAAATCAGCCCCAGCATTTT. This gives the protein CASSADRGPNQPQHF. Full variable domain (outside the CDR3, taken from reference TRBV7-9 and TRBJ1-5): DTGVSQNPRHKITKRGQNVTFRCDPISEHNRLYWYRQTLGQGPEFLTYFQNEAQLEKSRLLSDRFSAERPKGSFSTLEIQRTEQGDSAMYLCASSADRGPNQPQHFGDGTRLSIL.

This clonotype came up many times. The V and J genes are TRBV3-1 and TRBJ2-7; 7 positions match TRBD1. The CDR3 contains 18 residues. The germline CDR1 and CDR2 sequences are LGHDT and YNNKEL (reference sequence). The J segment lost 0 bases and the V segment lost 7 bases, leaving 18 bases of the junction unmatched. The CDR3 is CASTPGRRGKGSSYEQYF. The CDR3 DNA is TGTGCCAGCACCCCAGGTCGCAGGGGGAAAGGGAGCTCCTACGAGCAGTACTTC.

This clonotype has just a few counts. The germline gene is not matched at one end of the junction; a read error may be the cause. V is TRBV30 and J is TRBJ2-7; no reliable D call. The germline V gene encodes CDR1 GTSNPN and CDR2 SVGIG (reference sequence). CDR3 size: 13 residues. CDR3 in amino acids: CAWSVKGDYAQYF. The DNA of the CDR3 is TGTGCCTGGAGTGTAAAGGGTGATTACGCGCAGTACTTC.

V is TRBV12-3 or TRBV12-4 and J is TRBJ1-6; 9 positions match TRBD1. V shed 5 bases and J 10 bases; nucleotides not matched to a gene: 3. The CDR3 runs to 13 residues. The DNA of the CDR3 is TGTGCCAGCAGTACAGGGGGCAGATCACCCCTCCACTTT. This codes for CASSTGGRSPLHF.

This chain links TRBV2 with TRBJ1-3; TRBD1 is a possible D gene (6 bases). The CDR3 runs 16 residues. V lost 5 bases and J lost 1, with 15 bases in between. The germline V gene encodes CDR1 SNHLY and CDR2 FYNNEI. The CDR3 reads CASSITGRWSGNTIYF. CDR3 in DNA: TGTGCCAGCAGTATTACAGGGAGATGGTCTGGAAACACCATATATTTT.

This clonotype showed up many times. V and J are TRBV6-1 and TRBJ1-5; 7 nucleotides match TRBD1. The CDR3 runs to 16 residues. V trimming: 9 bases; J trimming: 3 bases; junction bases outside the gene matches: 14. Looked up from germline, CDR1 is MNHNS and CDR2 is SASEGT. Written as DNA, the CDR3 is TGTGCCAGTACCAAGGACAGGCCTTTGATCAATCAGCCCCAGCATTTT. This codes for CASTKDRPLINQPQHF.

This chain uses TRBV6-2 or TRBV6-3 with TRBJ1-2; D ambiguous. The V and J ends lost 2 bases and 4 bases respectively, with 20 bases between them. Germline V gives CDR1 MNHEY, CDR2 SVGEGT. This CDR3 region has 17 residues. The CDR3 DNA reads TGTGCCAGCAGTTACCCGAAAGGTCCCGTCTTCACCTATGGCTACACCTTC. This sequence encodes CASSYPKGPVFTYGYTF.

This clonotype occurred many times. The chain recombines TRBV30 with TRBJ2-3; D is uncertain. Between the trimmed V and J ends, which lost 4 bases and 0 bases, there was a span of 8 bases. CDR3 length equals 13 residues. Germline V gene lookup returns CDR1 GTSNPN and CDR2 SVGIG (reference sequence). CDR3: CAWTGSSTDTQYF. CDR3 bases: TGTGCCTGGACTGGGTCCAGCACAGATACGCAGTATTTT.

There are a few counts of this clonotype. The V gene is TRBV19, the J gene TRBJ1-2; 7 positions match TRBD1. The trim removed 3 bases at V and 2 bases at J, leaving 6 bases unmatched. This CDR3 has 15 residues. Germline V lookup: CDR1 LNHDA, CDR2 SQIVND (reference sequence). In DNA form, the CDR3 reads TGTGCCAGTAGTATGAAGAGGGGGCGAAACTATGGCTACACCTTC. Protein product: CASSMKRGRNYGYTF.